Below, 23 T cell receptor beta chains from the same sample are listed, as sequenced in a study of cytomegalovirus exposure and HLA in healthy donors. The PCR ran on 60 Vbeta and 13 Jbeta primers. TCRdb keeps only in-frame clones here, not all; method: immunoSEQ multiplex PCR. Of around 200,000 clones listed, 75% to 85% were seen once; the top ten hold under 0.9%. The sample comprised PBMCs. These receptors came from a woman under 30 in good health and CMV-seronegative.

The chain has TRBV25-1 and TRBJ1-1; weak D call: TRBD1 (6 bases). The CDR3 totals 12 residues. V dropped 4 bases and J dropped 13 bases, with 16 bases sitting between them. CDR1 is MGHDK, CDR2 SYGVNS, per germline. The CDR3 coding sequence is TGTGCCAGCAGTGTCCCACAGGGTGGCGTTTTCTTT. It yields the protein CASSVPQGGVFF.

This clone is a singleton in its sample. The V and J genes are TRBV6-4 and TRBJ2-3; no firm D call. Germline assignment: CDR1 MRHNA and CDR2 SNTAGT. The CDR3 sequence is 12 residues long. V shed 5 bases and J shed 4 bases, with 7 bases lying between them. CDR3 DNA: TGTGCCAGCAGTTCAACATCAGATACGCAGTATTTT. Amino acid sequence: CASSSTSDTQYF.

The chain uses TRBV28 and TRBJ2-7; the D gene is possibly TRBD1 (5 bases). V was shortened by 2 bases and J by 7 bases, with 18 bases between the two germline ends. The V gene's germline CDR1 is MDHEN and CDR2 SYDVKM. CDR3 length equals 15 residues. DNA of the CDR3: TGTGCCAGCAGTTTACTTCTAGGGGCGACTTATGAGCAGTACTTC. Its translation: CASSLLLGATYEQYF.

The rearrangement uses TRBV28 and TRBJ2-7; 11 positions match TRBD1. The CDR3 length is 16 residues. V gave up 3 bases and J gave up 4 bases; unmatched junction bases: 8. Looked up from germline, CDR1 is MDHEN and CDR2 is SYDVKM. CDR3 residues: CASSLDLGTGGYEQYF. The DNA of the CDR3 is TGTGCCAGCAGTTTGGATTTAGGGACAGGGGGTTACGAGCAGTACTTC.

This clone was observed a handful of times. The J gene is TRBJ1-6, the V gene TRBV5-1, with 7 bases matching TRBD1. V was clipped by 0 bases and J by 9 bases; unmatched bases: 6. The CDR3 loop spans 15 amino acids. Germline loops: CDR1 SGHRS, CDR2 YFSETQ. The CDR3 DNA reads as TGCGCCAGCAGCTTGGAAGGGACAGTAGGTTCACCCCTCCACTTT. This gives the protein CASSLEGTVGSPLHF.

The rearrangement joins TRBV18 to TRBJ1-5, with D possibly being TRBD1 (6 bases). CDR3 length equals 14 residues. Germline V CDR1 and CDR2: KGHSH, LQKENI. V lost 4 bases to trimming and J lost 5 bases, with 12 bases between them. This CDR3 reads CASSLRQDDQPQHF. Here the CDR3 DNA reads TGTGCCAGCTCACTCCGACAGGACGATCAGCCCCAGCATTTT.

This clone was picked up one time. The V gene is TRBV18, the J gene TRBJ2-2; D unclear. Trimming stripped 3 bases from V and 7 bases from J, with 6 bases between. The CDR3 is made up of 12 amino acids. The V gene's germline CDR1 is KGHSH and CDR2 LQKENI. The CDR3 loop is CASSPPSGELFF. For the CDR3, the DNA is TGTGCCAGCTCACCCCCGAGCGGGGAGCTGTTTTTT.

This chain links TRBV28 with TRBJ2-5; 9 bases match TRBD1. Judging by the DNA end, TRBJ2-7 fits better; the J call may be wrong. CDR1 MDHEN and CDR2 SYDVKM come from the germline V gene. The CDR3 length is 20 residues. CDR3 DNA sequence: TGTGCCAGCAATTCCTTATCCCTCGGGAAAAACAGGGGGCCCGACTACGAGCAGTACTTC. Translated, it gives CASNSLSLGKNRGPDYEQYF.

This chain connects TRBV7-8 to TRBJ1-5, with a weak D call TRBD1 (6 bases). The CDR3 runs 15 residues. CDR1 and CDR2 from the germline V gene are SGHVS and FQNEAQ. V was pared by 6 bases and J by 2 bases, with 14 bases between. The CDR3 DNA sequence: TGTGCCAGCAGATTAACAGGGTCGGGCAATCAGCCCCAGCATTTT. This encodes CASRLTGSGNQPQHF. Using reference TRBV7-8 and TRBJ1-5 for the parts outside the CDR3, the full variable domain is GAGVSQSPRYKVAKRGQDVALRCDPISGHVSLFWYQQALGQGPEFLTYFQNEAQLDKSGLPSDRFFAERPEGSVSTLKIQRTQQEDSAVYLCASRLTGSGNQPQHFGDGTRLSIL.

The sample holds one count of this clone. The chain employs TRBV29-1 and TRBJ2-2; 7 bases agree with TRBD1. The germline V gene encodes CDR1 SQVTM and CDR2 ANQGSEA. This CDR3 spans 13 amino acids. V was clipped by 7 bases and J by 7 bases; unmatched bases: 9. CDR3 amino acids: CSGRQGDVGELFF. The CDR3 region has the DNA TGCAGCGGTCGTCAGGGGGACGTCGGGGAGCTGTTTTTT.

The chain links TRBV25-1 to TRBJ2-2, with D perhaps matching TRBD1 (5 bases). Germline V gene lookup returns CDR1 MGHDK and CDR2 SYGVNS. The CDR3 contains 15 residues. V was clipped by 5 bases and J by 1 base, with 11 bases between them. CDR3 sequence reads: CASSPQQGNTGELFF. CDR3 coding DNA: TGTGCCAGCAGTCCGCAGCAGGGGAACACCGGGGAGCTGTTTTTT.

The rearrangement uses TRBV5-1 and TRBJ2-7; no definite D call. The length of the CDR3 is 11 residues. The V and J ends lost 3 bases and 6 bases respectively, with 7 bases between them. Germline V lookup: CDR1 SGHRS, CDR2 YFSETQ. The CDR3 coding sequence is TGCGCCAGCAGCTGGCAAACCGAGCAGTACTTC. Protein: CASSWQTEQYF.

The rearrangement links TRBV7-6 to TRBJ2-7; D call uncertain. The CDR3 has 11 amino acids. Germline V CDR1 and CDR2: SGHVS, FNYEAQ. Trimming took 5 bases from V and 6 from J, leaving 8 bases between them. The CDR3: CASSITVEQYF. CDR3 in DNA: TGTGCCAGCAGCATAACTGTCGAGCAGTACTTC.

The chain is built from TRBV6-5 and TRBJ2-7; the D gene is possibly TRBD2 (6 bases). CDR3 size: 14 residues. V lost 2 bases, J lost 5 bases, and 13 bases lay in between. Per the germline V gene, CDR1 is MNHEY and CDR2 is SVGAGI. Written as DNA, the CDR3 is TGTGCCAGCAGTTACGGGGGGTTTGGAAACGAGCAGTACTTC. Its translation: CASSYGGFGNEQYF.

The CDR3 DNA reads TGTGCCAGCAGCCTTTACGGGGTTTGGGAGACCCAGTACTTC. It codes for CASSLYGVWETQYF. The V gene is TRBV6-5, the J gene TRBJ2-5; D is perhaps TRBD2 (5 bases). The germline V and J ends were trimmed by 6 bases and 5 bases, with 16 bases remaining between them. From germline, CDR1 is MNHEY and CDR2 SVGAGI. The CDR3 spans 14 residues.

The CDR3 DNA follows: TGTGCCAGCAGCCAAGGATATCTCGCCGGACGCGTGGCTAGCGAGAGATCAGCTGAGACCCAGTACTTC. The encoded protein is CASSQGYLAGRVASERSAETQYF. This chain joins TRBV4-2 and TRBJ2-5; maybe TRBD2 (6 bases). Deletions cut 1 base from V and 5 bases from J, with 38 bases between. Germline CDR1 is LGHNA and CDR2 is YNFKEQ. The length of the CDR3 is 23 residues.

The chain joins TRBV7-2 to TRBJ2-7; 7 bases fit TRBD1. The CDR3 consists of 13 residues. Germline CDR1 reads SGHTA; CDR2 reads FQGNSA. V gave up 2 bases and J gave up 5 bases; unmatched junction bases: 3. CDR3 sequence: CASSLNRGNEQYF. In DNA, the CDR3 is TGTGCCAGCAGCTTAAACAGGGGCAACGAGCAGTACTTC. Full variable domain (outside the CDR3, taken from reference TRBV7-2 and TRBJ2-7): GAGVSQSPSNKVTEKGKDVELRCDPISGHTALYWYRQSLGQGLEFLIYFQGNSAPDKSGLPSDRFSAERTGGSVSTLTIQRTQQEDSAVYLCASSLNRGNEQYFGPGTRLTVT.

This chain uses TRBV6-1 with TRBJ1-3; D remains ambiguous. The germline CDR1 and CDR2 sequences are MNHNS and SASEGT. The germline V and J ends were trimmed by 5 bases and 8 bases, with 19 bases remaining between them. The CDR3 has 15 residues. This CDR3 is CASSKSTSRGHTIYF. For the CDR3, the DNA is TGTGCCAGCAGTAAAAGCACTTCGAGAGGGCACACCATATATTTT.

The chain couples TRBV5-8 to TRBJ1-3; D perhaps matches TRBD1 (6 bases). Deletions cut 1 base from V and 0 bases from J, with 8 bases between. Germline CDR1 and CDR2: SGHTS and YDEGEE. The CDR3 length is 15 residues. CDR3 nucleotide sequence: TGTGCCAGCAGCTTGAGCAGGGGCTCTGGAAACACCATATATTTT. This encodes CASSLSRGSGNTIYF.

The chain carries TRBV7-9 and TRBJ1-2; 8 nucleotides line up with TRBD1. The CDR3 runs to 14 residues. Germline lookup yields CDR1 SEHNR and CDR2 FQNEAQ (reference sequence). Trimming cost V 1 base and J 4 bases; bases outside gene matches: 2. As DNA, the CDR3 is TGTGCCAGCAGCTTAGTGGGGACAGGCTATGGCTACACCTTC. This sequence encodes CASSLVGTGYGYTF.

This chain uses TRBV6-5 with TRBJ1-4; D perhaps matches TRBD1 (5 bases). Germline CDR1 MNHEY, CDR2 SVGAGI. V was pared by 6 bases and J by 8 bases, with 19 bases between. This CDR3 spans 15 amino acids. CDR3 coding DNA: TGTGCCAGCAGAGTCCAGGGAGGGTGGGACGAAAAACTGTTTTTT. Protein sequence: CASRVQGGWDEKLFF.

CDR3 sequence reads: CASRTTGQETQYF. The CDR3 nucleotides are TGTGCCAGCAGAACGACAGGACAAGAGACCCAGTACTTC. J is TRBJ2-5 and V is TRBV2; D may be TRBD1 (6 bases). Trimming took off 6 bases at V and 2 bases at J, with 10 bases between the two ends. The CDR3 runs to 13 residues. Looked up from germline, CDR1 is SNHLY and CDR2 is FYNNEI.

The CDR3 spells CASARDPGGEKLFF. DNA of the CDR3: TGCGCCAGTGCCCGGGACCCGGGGGGTGAAAAACTGTTTTTT. The chain links TRBV5-1 to TRBJ1-4; D perhaps matches TRBD1 (5 bases). The CDR3 has 14 amino acids. V was pared by 8 bases and J by 7 bases, with 18 bases between. Per germline, CDR1 SGHRS and CDR2 YFSETQ.